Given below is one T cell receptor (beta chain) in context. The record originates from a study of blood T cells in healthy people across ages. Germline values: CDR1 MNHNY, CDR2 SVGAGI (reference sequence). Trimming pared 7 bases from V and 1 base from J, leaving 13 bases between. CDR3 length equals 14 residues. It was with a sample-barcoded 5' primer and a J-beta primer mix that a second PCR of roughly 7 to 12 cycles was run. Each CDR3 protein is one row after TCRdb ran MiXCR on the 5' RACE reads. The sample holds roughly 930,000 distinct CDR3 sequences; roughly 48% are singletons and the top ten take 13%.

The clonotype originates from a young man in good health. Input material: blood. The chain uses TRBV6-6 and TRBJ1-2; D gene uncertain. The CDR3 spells CASTQGGFNYGYTF. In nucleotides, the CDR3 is TGTGCCAGCACCCAAGGAGGGTTTAACTATGGCTACACCTTC.